The table lists the clone carrying this TCR beta chain with many counts. Its antigen is not known. This record comes from a study of prognosis after radiotherapy for stage I lung cancer. General study findings and limits: Before stereotactic body radiation therapy the median unique TCR clone count was around 10,000, and afterwards it fell to 6,861.

Two-round multiplex PCR amplified TCR beta CDR3 from genomic DNA. For every TRBV and TRBJ gene, a specific primer was used in first-round PCR. TCRdb itself ran the multiplex PCR reads through MiXCR, one entry per CDR3 protein. The sample has 15,000 to 20,000 distinct CDR3 sequences, about 50% seen once. Germline V gene lookup returns CDR1 SEHNR and CDR2 FQNEAQ (reference sequence). CDR3 length equals 15 residues. The V end was cut by 5 bases, the J end by 1 base, with 11 bases between. This TCR was recovered from a donor of 50 years or more with non-small cell lung cancer. The sample was PBMCs, taken before or after stereotactic body radiation therapy (not recorded which). V is TRBV7-9 and J is TRBJ2-2, with a possible D match to TRBD2 (6 bases). The CDR3 protein is CASSAGTQNTGELFF. The CDR3 bases are TGTGCCAGCAGCGCCGGGACTCAGAACACCGGGGAGCTGTTTTTT. The whole variable domain, remainder taken from reference TRBV7-9 and TRBJ2-2, is DTGVSQNPRHKITKRGQNVTFRCDPISEHNRLYWYRQTLGQGPEFLTYFQNEAQLEKSRLLSDRFSAERPKGSFSTLEIQRTEQGDSAMYLCASSAGTQNTGELFFGEGSRLTVL.